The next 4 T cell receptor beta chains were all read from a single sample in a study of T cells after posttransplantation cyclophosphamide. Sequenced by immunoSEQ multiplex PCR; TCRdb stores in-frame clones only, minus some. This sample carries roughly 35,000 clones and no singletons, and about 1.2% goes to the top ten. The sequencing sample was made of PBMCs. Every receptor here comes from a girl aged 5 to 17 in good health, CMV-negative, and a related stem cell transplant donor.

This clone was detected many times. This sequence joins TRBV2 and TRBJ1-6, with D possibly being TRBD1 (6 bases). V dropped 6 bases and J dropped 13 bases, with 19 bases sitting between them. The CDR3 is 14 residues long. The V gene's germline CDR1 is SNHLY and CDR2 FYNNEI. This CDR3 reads CASRTGTNPGPLHF. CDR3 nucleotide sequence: TGTGCCAGCAGAACCGGGACAAACCCGGGCCCCCTCCACTTT.

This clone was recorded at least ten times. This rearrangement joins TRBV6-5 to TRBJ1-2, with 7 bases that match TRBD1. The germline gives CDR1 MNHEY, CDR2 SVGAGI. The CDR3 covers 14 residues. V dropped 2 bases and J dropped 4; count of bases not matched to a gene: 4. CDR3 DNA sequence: TGTGCCAGCAGTTACAGGGGGCGCGGCTATGGCTACACCTTC. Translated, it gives CASSYRGRGYGYTF.

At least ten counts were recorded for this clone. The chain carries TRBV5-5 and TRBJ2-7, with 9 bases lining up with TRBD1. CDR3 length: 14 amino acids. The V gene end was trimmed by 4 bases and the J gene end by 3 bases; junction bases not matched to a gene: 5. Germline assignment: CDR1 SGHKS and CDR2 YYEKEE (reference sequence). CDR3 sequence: CASSGNRGHYEQYF. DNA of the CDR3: TGTGCCAGCAGCGGAAACAGGGGGCACTACGAGCAGTACTTC.

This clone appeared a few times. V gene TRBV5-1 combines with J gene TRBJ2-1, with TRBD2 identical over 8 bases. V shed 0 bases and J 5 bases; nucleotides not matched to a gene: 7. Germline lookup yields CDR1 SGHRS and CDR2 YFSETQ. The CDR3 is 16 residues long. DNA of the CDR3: TGCGCCAGCAGCTTGGTCAGCGGGGGAGGGAACAATGAGCAGTTCTTC. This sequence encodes CASSLVSGGGNNEQFF.